This paragraph covers one T cell receptor beta chain sequence. This specimen belongs to a study of blood T cell repertoires in COVID-19. Study overall: There were acute and convalescent COVID-19 samples, and they came from the United States, Italy and Spain. PBMCs, B-cell-depleted T cells, or T cells provided the cDNA or gDNA that made up the material.

CDR3 length: 15 amino acids. The germline V and J ends were trimmed by 0 bases and 2 bases, with 8 bases remaining between them. Germline assignment: CDR1 LGHNA and CDR2 YSLEER. Original analysis: Nucleated cell number was recorded as an estimate derived from reference gene primer amplification. TCRdb keeps only in-frame clones here, not all; method: immunoSEQ multiplex PCR. That table furnishes V, J and clone size, whereas the DNA furnished D and trimming. The table includes roughly 210,000 clones, less than 90% detected once. The sample was peripheral blood. This sequence was found in a man aged 70-80 years with acute or convalescent COVID-19. The rearrangement joins TRBV4-3 to TRBJ2-1; tentatively, D is TRBD2 (5 bases). In DNA, the CDR3 is TGCGCCAGCAGCCAAGATTTAGCGACCTACAATGAGCAGTTCTTC. Amino acid sequence: CASSQDLATYNEQFF.